This is a list of T cell receptor beta chains from one sample in a study of blood T cell repertoires in COVID-19. Sequenced by immunoSEQ multiplex PCR; TCRdb stores in-frame clones only, minus some. The profile shows fewer than 200,000 clones, around 83% of them singletons. The sequencing sample was made of peripheral blood. The source is a woman aged 70-85 years with COVID-19, enrolled during active disease. CDR3s include the opening cysteine and the closing phenylalanine or tryptophan. D genes are given only for firm matches. Rows give clone size only sometimes, using once, few, many, or a class for an expanded clone.

clone size: -
J gene: TRBJ1-1
D gene: -
V gene: TRBV20-1
CDR3 DNA: TGCAGTGGCAGGGTGGGCACTGAAGCTTTCTTT
CDR3 protein: CSGRVGTEAFF

clone size: -
J gene: TRBJ2-7
D gene: TRBD1
V gene: TRBV27
CDR3 DNA: TGTGCCAGCAGTTACAGGGGTCGATTTTACGAGCAGTACTTC
CDR3 protein: CASSYRGRFYEQYF

clone size: -
J gene: TRBJ2-1
D gene: TRBD1
V gene: TRBV27
CDR3 DNA: TGTGCCAGCAGTTACGACAGGGGATCCTACAATGAGCAGTTCTTC
CDR3 protein: CASSYDRGSYNEQFF

clone size: -
J gene: TRBJ1-1
D gene: TRBD1
V gene: TRBV28
CDR3 DNA: TGTGCCAGCAGTAAAACAGGGGCGGTGAACACTGAAGCTTTCTTT
CDR3 protein: CASSKTGAVNTEAFF

clone size: -
J gene: TRBJ2-5
D gene: -
V gene: TRBV12-3/TRBV12-4
CDR3 DNA: TGTGCCAGCAGTAATGGAGGAGGGAGTAACCCATACTTC
CDR3 protein: CASSNGGGSNPYF

clone size: -
J gene: TRBJ2-2
D gene: TRBD2
V gene: TRBV19
CDR3 DNA: TGTGCCAGTAGTATAGAGGGAGGGCGCACCGGGGAGCTGTTTTTT
CDR3 protein: CASSIEGGRTGELFF

clone size: -
J gene: TRBJ1-3
D gene: -
V gene: TRBV18
CDR3 DNA: TGTGCCAGCTCACCGGGCCAGGGGCCTGGAAACACCATATATTTT
CDR3 protein: CASSPGQGPGNTIYF

clone size: -
J gene: TRBJ2-7
D gene: TRBD2
V gene: TRBV3-1/TRBV3-2
CDR3 DNA: TGTGCCAGCAGCCAAGATATGACTAGCGGGAGGAAGTACTTC
CDR3 protein: CASSQDMTSGRKYF

clone size: -
J gene: TRBJ1-6
D gene: -
V gene: TRBV5-4
CDR3 DNA: TGTGCCAGCAGCTTGTCAATGAATTCACCCCTCCACTTT
CDR3 protein: CASSLSMNSPLHF

clone size: -
J gene: TRBJ2-1
D gene: TRBD1
V gene: TRBV5-5
CDR3 DNA: TGTGCCAGCAGCGCCGGGACAGCATACAATGAGCAGTTCTTC
CDR3 protein: CASSAGTAYNEQFF

clone size: -
J gene: TRBJ2-3
D gene: -
V gene: TRBV30
CDR3 DNA: TGTGCCTTGGAAGCGGCCCTCGGTGGGACAGATACGCAGTATTTT
CDR3 protein: CALEAALGGTDTQYF

clone size: -
J gene: TRBJ2-7
D gene: -
V gene: TRBV6-2/TRBV6-3
CDR3 DNA: TGTGCCAGCAGTTCAACCTACGAGCAGTACTTC
CDR3 protein: CASSSTYEQYF

clone size: few
J gene: TRBJ2-2
D gene: -
V gene: TRBV28
CDR3 DNA: TGTGCCAGCAGTTCGGGGGAGCTGTTTTTT
CDR3 protein: CASSSGELFF

clone size: -
J gene: TRBJ1-6
D gene: -
V gene: TRBV5-1
CDR3 DNA: TGCGCCAGCAGCTTGGCCTCCAGGAACTATAATTCACCCCTCCACTTT
CDR3 protein: CASSLASRNYNSPLHF

clone size: -
J gene: TRBJ1-5
D gene: -
V gene: TRBV19
CDR3 DNA: TGTGCCAGTAGTATTCACGCGGGACTGACAAATCAGCCCCAGCATTTT
CDR3 protein: CASSIHAGLTNQPQHF

clone size: -
J gene: TRBJ1-4
D gene: -
V gene: TRBV29-1
CDR3 DNA: TGCAGCGCTAACGAGGCGCCTGAAAAACTGTTTTTT
CDR3 protein: CSANEAPEKLFF

clone size: -
J gene: TRBJ2-2
D gene: -
V gene: TRBV19
CDR3 DNA: TGTGCCAGTAGTATCACAGGGTCTAACGGGGAGCTGTTTTTT
CDR3 protein: CASSITGSNGELFF

clone size: -
J gene: TRBJ1-1
D gene: -
V gene: TRBV19
CDR3 DNA: TGTGCCAGTACCCCAATCGGGGGGAGAAACACTGAAGCTTTCTTT
CDR3 protein: CASTPIGGRNTEAFF

clone size: -
J gene: TRBJ2-5
D gene: -
V gene: TRBV28
CDR3 DNA: TGTGCCAGCAGTTTATCAGGCCTCGAGGGAGAGACCCAGTACTTC
CDR3 protein: CASSLSGLEGETQYF

clone size: few
J gene: TRBJ2-7
D gene: TRBD1
V gene: TRBV7-2
CDR3 DNA: TGTGCCAGCAGCCCCCCGGGACAGGGGATTTACGAGCAGTACTTC
CDR3 protein: CASSPPGQGIYEQYF

clone size: few
J gene: TRBJ2-2
D gene: TRBD1
V gene: TRBV27
CDR3 DNA: TGTGCCAGCAGTTACGGGGACAGGTTCACCGGGGAGCTGTTTTTT
CDR3 protein: CASSYGDRFTGELFF

clone size: -
J gene: TRBJ1-4
D gene: -
V gene: TRBV4-1
CDR3 DNA: TGCGCCAGCAGCCAAGTAAACTGGGCTACTAATGAAAAACTGTTTTTT
CDR3 protein: CASSQVNWATNEKLFF

clone size: -
J gene: TRBJ2-3
D gene: TRBD2
V gene: TRBV24-1
CDR3 DNA: TGTGCCACCTCCAAGGCGGGAGGAGGAGATACGCAGTATTTT
CDR3 protein: CATSKAGGGDTQYF